The present TCR beta chain was sequenced within a study of cytomegalovirus exposure and HLA in healthy donors. Both 60 Vbeta primers and 13 Jbeta primers went into the PCR. Here immunoSEQ multiplex PCR was the method, and the copy in TCRdb shows in-frame clones only, minus some. The sample lists roughly 220,000 clones, approximately 70% occurring once. A remark on this clone: What it recognizes is unknown.

The study's findings and limits: The study reported that TCR beta sequences accurately predicted HLA-A and HLA-B alleles in most subjects. A later analysis linked a missense DCLRE1C variant to TCR beta V- and J-gene trimming.

The sequence came from a man aged 35-49 years in good health and CMV-seropositive. Specimen: PBMCs.

The CDR3 region has the DNA TGTGCCAGTAGTACCCAAAACACTGAAGCTTTCTTT. Translated: CASSTQNTEAFF. The chain carries TRBV19 and TRBJ1-1; D gene unclear. This CDR3 region has 12 residues. The V end was cut by 4 bases, the J end by 2 bases, with 5 bases between. Germline values: CDR1 LNHDA, CDR2 SQIVND (reference sequence).